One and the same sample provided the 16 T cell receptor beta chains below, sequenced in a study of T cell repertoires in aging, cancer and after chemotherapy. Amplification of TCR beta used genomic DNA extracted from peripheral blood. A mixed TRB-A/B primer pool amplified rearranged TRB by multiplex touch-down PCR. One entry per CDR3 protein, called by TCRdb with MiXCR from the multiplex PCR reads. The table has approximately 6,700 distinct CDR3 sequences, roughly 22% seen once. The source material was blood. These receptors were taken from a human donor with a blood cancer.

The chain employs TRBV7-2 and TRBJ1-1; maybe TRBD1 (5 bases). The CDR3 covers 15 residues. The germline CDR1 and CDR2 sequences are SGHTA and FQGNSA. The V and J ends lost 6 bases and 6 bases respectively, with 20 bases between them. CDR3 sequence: CASSPYVGLSAEAFF. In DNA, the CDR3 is TGTGCCAGCAGTCCCTACGTGGGGCTTTCGGCTGAAGCTTTCTTT.

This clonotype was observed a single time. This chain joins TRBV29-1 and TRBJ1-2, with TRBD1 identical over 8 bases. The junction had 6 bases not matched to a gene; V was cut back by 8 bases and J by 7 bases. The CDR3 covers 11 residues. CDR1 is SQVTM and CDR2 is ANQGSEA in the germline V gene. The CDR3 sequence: CSYRGGTGYTF. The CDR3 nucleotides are TGCAGCTACAGGGGGGGCACTGGCTACACCTTC.

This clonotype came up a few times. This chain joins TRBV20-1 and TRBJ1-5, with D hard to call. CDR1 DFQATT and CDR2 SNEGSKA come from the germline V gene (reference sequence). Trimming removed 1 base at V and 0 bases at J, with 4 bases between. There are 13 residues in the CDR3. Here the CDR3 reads CSARVNSNQPQHF. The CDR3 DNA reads TGCAGTGCTAGAGTCAATAGCAATCAGCCCCAGCATTTT.

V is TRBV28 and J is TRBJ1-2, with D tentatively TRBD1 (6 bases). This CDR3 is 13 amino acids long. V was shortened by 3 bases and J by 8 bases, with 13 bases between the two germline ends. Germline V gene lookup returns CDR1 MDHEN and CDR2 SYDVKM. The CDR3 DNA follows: TGTGCCAGCAGTTTCGTATGGGGGCAGGGCTACACCTTC. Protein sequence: CASSFVWGQGYTF.

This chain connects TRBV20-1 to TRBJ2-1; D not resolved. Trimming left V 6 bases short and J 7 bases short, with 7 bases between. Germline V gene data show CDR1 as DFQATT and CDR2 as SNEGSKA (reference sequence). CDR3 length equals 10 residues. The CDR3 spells CSAVGNEQFF. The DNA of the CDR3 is TGCAGTGCGGTCGGGAATGAGCAGTTCTTC.

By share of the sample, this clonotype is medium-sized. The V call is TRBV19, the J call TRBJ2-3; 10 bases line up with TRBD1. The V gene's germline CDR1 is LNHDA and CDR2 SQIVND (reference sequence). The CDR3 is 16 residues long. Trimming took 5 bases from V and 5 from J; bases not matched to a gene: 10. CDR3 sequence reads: CASSQTGQGSGDTQYF. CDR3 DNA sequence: TGTGCCAGTAGTCAAACGGGACAGGGGTCGGGAGATACGCAGTATTTT.

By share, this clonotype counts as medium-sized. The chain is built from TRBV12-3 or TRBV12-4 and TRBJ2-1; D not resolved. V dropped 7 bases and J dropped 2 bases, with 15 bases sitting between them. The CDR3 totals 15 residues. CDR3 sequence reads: CASTYGSPAYNEQFF. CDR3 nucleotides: TGTGCCAGCACTTATGGGTCTCCAGCCTACAATGAGCAGTTCTTC.

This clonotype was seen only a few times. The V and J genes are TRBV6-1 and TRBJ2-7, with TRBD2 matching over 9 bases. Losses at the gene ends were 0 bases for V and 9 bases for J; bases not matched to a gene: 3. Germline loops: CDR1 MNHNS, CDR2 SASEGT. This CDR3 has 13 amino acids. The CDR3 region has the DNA TGTGCCAGCAGTGAAGCGCGGGGGGGCCCGCAGTACTTC. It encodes CASSEARGGPQYF.

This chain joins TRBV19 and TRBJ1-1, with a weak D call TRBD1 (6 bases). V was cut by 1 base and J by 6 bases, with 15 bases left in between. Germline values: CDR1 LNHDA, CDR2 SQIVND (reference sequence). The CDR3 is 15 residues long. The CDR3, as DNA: TGTGCCAGTAGTATAGGAGGAACAGGGCGGGCTGAAGCTTTCTTT. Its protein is CASSIGGTGRAEAFF.

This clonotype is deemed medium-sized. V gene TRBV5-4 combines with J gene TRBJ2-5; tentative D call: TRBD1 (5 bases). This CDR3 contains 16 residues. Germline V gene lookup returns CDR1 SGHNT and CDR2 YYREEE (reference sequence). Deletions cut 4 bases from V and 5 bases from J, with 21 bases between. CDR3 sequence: CASSPVSGHRRETQYF. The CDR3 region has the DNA TGTGCCAGCAGCCCAGTCTCCGGACACCGACGGGAGACCCAGTACTTC.

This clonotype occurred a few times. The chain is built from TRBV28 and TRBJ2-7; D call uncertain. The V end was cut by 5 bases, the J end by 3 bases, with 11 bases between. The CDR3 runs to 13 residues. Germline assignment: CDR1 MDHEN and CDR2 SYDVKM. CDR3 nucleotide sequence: TGTGCCAGCAGTACCCGGAAGCGCTACGAGCAGTACTTC. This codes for CASSTRKRYEQYF.

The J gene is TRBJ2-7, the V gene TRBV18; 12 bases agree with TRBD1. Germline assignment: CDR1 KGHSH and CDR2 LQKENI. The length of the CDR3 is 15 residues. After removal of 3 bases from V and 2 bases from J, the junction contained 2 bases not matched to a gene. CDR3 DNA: TGTGCCAGCTCACCTCGGGACAGGGGGCCCTACGAGCAGTACTTC. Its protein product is CASSPRDRGPYEQYF.

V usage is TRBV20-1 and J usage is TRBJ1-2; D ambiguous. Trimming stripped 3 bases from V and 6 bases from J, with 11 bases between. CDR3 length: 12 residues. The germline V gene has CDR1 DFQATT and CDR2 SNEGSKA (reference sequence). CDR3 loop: CSASRTVNGYTF. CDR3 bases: TGCAGTGCTAGCCGCACAGTGAATGGCTACACCTTC.

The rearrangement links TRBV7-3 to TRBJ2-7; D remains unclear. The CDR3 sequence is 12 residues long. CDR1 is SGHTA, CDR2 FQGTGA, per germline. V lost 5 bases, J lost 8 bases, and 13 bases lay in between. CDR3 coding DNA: TGTGCCAGCAGCCGAACTGGGGTGAAGCAGTACTTC. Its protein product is CASSRTGVKQYF.

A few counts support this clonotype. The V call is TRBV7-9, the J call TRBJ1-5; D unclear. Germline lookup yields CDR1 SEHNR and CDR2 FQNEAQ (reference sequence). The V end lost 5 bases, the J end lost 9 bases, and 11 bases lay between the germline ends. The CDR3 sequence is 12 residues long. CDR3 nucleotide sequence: TGTGCCAGCAGCACAGAGGGTCCGCCCCAGCATTTT. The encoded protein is CASSTEGPPQHF.

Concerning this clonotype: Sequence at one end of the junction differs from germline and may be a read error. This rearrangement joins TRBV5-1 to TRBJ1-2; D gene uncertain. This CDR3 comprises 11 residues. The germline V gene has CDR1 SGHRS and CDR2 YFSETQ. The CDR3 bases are TGTGCCAGCAGCCGATTGGGTGGCTACACCTTC. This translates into CASSRLGGYTF.